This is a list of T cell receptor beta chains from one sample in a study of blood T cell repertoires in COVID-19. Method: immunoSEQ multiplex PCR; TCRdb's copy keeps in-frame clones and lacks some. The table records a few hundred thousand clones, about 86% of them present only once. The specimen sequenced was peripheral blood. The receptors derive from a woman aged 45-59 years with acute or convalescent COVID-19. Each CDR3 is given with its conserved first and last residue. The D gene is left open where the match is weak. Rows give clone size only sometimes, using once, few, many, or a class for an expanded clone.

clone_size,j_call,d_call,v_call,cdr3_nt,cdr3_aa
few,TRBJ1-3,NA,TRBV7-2,TGTGCCAGCAGCTTAAGCGGGGACTCTGGAAACACCATATATTTT,CASSLSGDSGNTIYF
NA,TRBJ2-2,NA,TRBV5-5,TGTGCCAGCAGCTTGTTCCAGGGGAGAGACGGGGAGCTGTTTTTT,CASSLFQGRDGELFF
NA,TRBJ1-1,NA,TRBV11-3,TGTGCCAGCAGCTTAAACGGGAAGAACACTGAAGCTTTCTTT,CASSLNGKNTEAFF
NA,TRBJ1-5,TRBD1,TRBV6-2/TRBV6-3,TGTGCCAGCAGTTACTCGATGGACAGGGATAGTGTAAGCAATCAGCCCCAGCATTTT,CASSYSMDRDSVSNQPQHF
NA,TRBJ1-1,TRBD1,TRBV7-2,TGTGCCAGCAGCTTAGCGGGGACAGGCCCCGGCACTGAAGCTTTCTTT,CASSLAGTGPGTEAFF
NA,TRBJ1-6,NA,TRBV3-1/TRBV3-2,TGTGCCAGCAGCCAAGAGACGACAGGAGGTGATTCACCCCTCCACTTT,CASSQETTGGDSPLHF
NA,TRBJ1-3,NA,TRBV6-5,TGTGCCAGCAGTTACGGGGGGGCCGGAAACACCATATATTTT,CASSYGGAGNTIYF
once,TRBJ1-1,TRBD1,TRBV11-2,TGTGCCAGCAGCTCGATCCTTCGCGAGGACAGGGAAGCTTTCTTT,CASSSILREDREAFF
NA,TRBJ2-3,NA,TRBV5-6,TGTGCCAGCAGCTTGGGAGGCAGGGGCAGCACAGATACGCAGTATTTT,CASSLGGRGSTDTQYF
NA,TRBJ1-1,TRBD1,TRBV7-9,TGTGCCAGCAGCACGCGGGACAGGAACACTGAAGCTTTCTTT,CASSTRDRNTEAFF
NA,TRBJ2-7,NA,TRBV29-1,TGCAGCGTTGAGACAGCCTACGAGCAGTACTTC,CSVETAYEQYF
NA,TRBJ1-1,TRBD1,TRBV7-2,TGTGCCAGCAGCTCCTGGGGCAGGGGGACTGAAGCTTTCTTT,CASSSWGRGTEAFF
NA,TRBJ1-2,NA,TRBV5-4,TGTGCCAGCACTCAAGAACAGGGAGGGAGCTATGGCTACACCTTC,CASTQEQGGSYGYTF
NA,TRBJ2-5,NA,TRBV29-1,TGCAGCTCCGAGGAGACAGAGACCCAGTACTTC,CSSEETETQYF
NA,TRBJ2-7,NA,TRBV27,TGTGCCAGCAGTGCCGGGACTGGGATTGGTGAGCAGTACTTC,CASSAGTGIGEQYF
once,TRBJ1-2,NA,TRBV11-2,TGTGCCAGTTCCGAGGCCGGGTATGGCTACACCTTC,CASSEAGYGYTF
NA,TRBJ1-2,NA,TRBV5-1,TGCGCCAGCAGCGCCTCGGGATCGATGGCAATAAATGGCTACACCTTC,CASSASGSMAINGYTF
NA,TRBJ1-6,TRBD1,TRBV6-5,TGTGCCAGCAGTAGGGACAGGGAGGCACCCCTCCACTTT,CASSRDREAPLHF
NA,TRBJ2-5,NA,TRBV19,TGTGCCAGTAGTATAGATGCGGGGAGATGGAGAGAGACCCAGTACTTC,CASSIDAGRWRETQYF
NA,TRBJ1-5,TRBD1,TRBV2,TGTGCCAGCACTTTACAGGGGGCATTACAGCCCCAGCATTTT,CASTLQGALQPQHF
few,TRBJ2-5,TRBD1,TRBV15,TGTGCCACCAGCAGTTTTACAGGGGATAAGGAGACCCAGTACTTC,CATSSFTGDKETQYF